The T cell receptor beta chain described here comes from a study of PD-1 blockade in classical Hodgkin lymphoma. The CDR3 sequence is 15 residues long. Germline CDR1 SGHAT, CDR2 FQDESV (reference sequence). Germline trimming cut 5 bases from V and 5 bases from J; bases unmatched to any gene: 6. Every one of the patients relapsed after autologous stem cell transplantation (brentuximab vedotin exposure was variable). Sequencing was performed with immunoSEQ multiplex PCR; in TCRdb, only in-frame clones are kept and a portion is missing. The sample has around 150,000 clones, around 84% seen once. Sequencing was performed on peripheral blood mononuclear cells (PBMCs), taken before the second cycle of nivolumab. The receptor was isolated from a human donor with classical Hodgkin lymphoma. V and J are TRBV11-1 and TRBJ2-5; 12 bases agree with TRBD2. The CDR3 spells CASSTLAGGRETQYF. In nucleotides, the CDR3 is TGTGCCAGCAGCACCCTAGCGGGGGGGCGTGAGACCCAGTACTTC.